These 30 T cell receptor beta chains were all obtained from the same sample, sequenced in a study of shared clonotypes between healthy human individuals. Clones were read by immunoSEQ multiplex PCR, and TCRdb kept only the in-frame ones, dropping some. The sample has around 1.5 million clones, under 99% seen once. The sample comprised naive CD4+ T cells sorted from blood. The subset denotes: CD45RA+ positively selected. These receptors came from a man aged 30 to 39 in good health.

This rearrangement joins TRBV10-3 to TRBJ2-2, with D uncertain. CDR1 and CDR2 from the germline V gene are ENHRY and SYGVKD. V was pared by 5 bases and J by 1 base, with 8 bases between. The CDR3 consists of 14 residues. In nucleotides, the CDR3 is TGTGCCATCAGTCAGGACGGGAACACCGGGGAGCTGTTTTTT. The encoded protein is CAISQDGNTGELFF.

The chain employs TRBV6-6 and TRBJ2-5, with TRBD2 identical over 10 bases. V lost 4 bases and J lost 5; bases outside the gene matches: 10. Germline-derived CDR1 and CDR2 are MNHNY and SVGAGI (reference sequence). The CDR3 is 16 amino acids. Written as DNA, the CDR3 is TGTGCCAGCAGTTCAACAGGGACTAGCGTAGGGGAGACCCAGTACTTC. It codes for CASSSTGTSVGETQYF.

This clone occurred once. V usage is TRBV30 and J usage is TRBJ1-2, with 7 bases that match TRBD1. Per the germline V gene, CDR1 is GTSNPN and CDR2 is SVGIG (reference sequence). The junction had 8 bases not matched to a gene; V was cut back by 0 bases and J by 4 bases. This CDR3 has 15 amino acids. CDR3 bases: TGTGCCTGGAGTGTAACTCGCAGGGGGGGCTATGGCTACACCTTC. The encoded protein is CAWSVTRRGGYGYTF.

CDR3 nucleotides: TGTGCCAGCAGTTTAAGTTCCCCATCCTACGAGCAGTACTTC. This encodes CASSLSSPSYEQYF. The J gene is TRBJ2-7, the V gene TRBV27; D is unclear. Deletions cut 2 bases from V and 1 base from J, with 9 bases between. In germline, CDR1 is MNHEY, CDR2 SMNVEV (reference sequence). This CDR3 contains 14 residues.

This clone was seen once. The chain recombines TRBV6-6 with TRBJ2-7; 11 positions match TRBD2. V lost 8 bases, J lost 4 bases, and 10 bases stayed unmatched. The CDR3 is made up of 15 amino acids. Germline CDR1 MNHNY, CDR2 SVGAGI (reference sequence). This CDR3 reads CASLPTSGRAYEQYF. The CDR3, as DNA: TGTGCCAGCTTGCCTACTAGCGGGAGAGCTTACGAGCAGTACTTC.

This rearrangement joins TRBV5-6 to TRBJ1-3; the D is unclear. This CDR3 is 19 amino acids long. With 4 bases removed from V and 5 bases from J, the gap between germline ends came to 28 bases. The germline V gene encodes CDR1 SGHDT and CDR2 YYEEEE. The CDR3 protein is CASSQSRSTRRPDRNTIYF. CDR3 bases: TGTGCCAGCAGCCAGAGTAGGAGTACTCGGCGCCCTGACCGAAACACCATATATTTT.

The genes are TRBV7-9 and TRBJ1-2, with D tentatively TRBD1 (5 bases). Deletions cut 3 bases from V and 4 bases from J, with 12 bases between. In germline, CDR1 is SEHNR, CDR2 FQNEAQ (reference sequence). This CDR3 spans 14 amino acids. The CDR3 coding sequence is TGTGCCAGCAGCTTTTTAGACAGAGCCTATGGCTACACCTTC. Its translation: CASSFLDRAYGYTF.

The chain has TRBV15 and TRBJ2-7; D unresolved. The germline V and J ends were trimmed by 5 bases and 2 bases, with 13 bases remaining between them. The germline gives CDR1 LNHNV, CDR2 YYDKDF (reference sequence). The CDR3 totals 14 residues. The CDR3 here is CATSVEVGTYEQYF. The CDR3 coding sequence is TGTGCCACCAGCGTCGAGGTAGGAACCTACGAGCAGTACTTC.

The gene calls are TRBV5-6 and TRBJ2-3; TRBD2 matches 8 bases. V was clipped by 3 bases and J by 0 bases; unmatched bases: 9. The CDR3 has 17 amino acids. Germline V CDR1 and CDR2: SGHDT, YYEEEE. CDR3 nucleotide sequence: TGTGCCAGCAGCTCCACCGGGACTAGGTCTAGCACAGATACGCAGTATTTT. Translation gives CASSSTGTRSSTDTQYF. Drawing the rest from reference TRBV5-6 and TRBJ2-3, the complete variable domain is DAGVTQSPTHLIKTRGQQVTLRCSPKSGHDTVSWYQQALGQGPQFIFQYYEEEERQRGNFPDRFSGHQFPNYSSELNVNALLLGDSALYLCASSSTGTRSSTDTQYFGPGTRLTVL.

The V call is TRBV11-2, the J call TRBJ2-7, with 7 bases lining up with TRBD2. There are 16 residues in the CDR3. The trim removed 0 bases at V and 4 bases at J, leaving 9 bases unmatched. Germline V gene sequence: CDR1 SGHAT, CDR2 FQNNGV. The chain's CDR3 is CASSLEAGRGPYEQYF. The CDR3 DNA reads TGTGCCAGCAGCTTAGAAGCGGGGAGAGGCCCTTACGAGCAGTACTTC.

The chain uses TRBV28 and TRBJ1-4; D remains unclear. With 8 bases removed from V and 3 bases from J, the gap between germline ends came to 4 bases. This CDR3 region has 11 residues. Germline-derived CDR1 and CDR2 are MDHEN and SYDVKM. The CDR3 loop is CASGPNEKLFF. In nucleotides, the CDR3 is TGTGCCAGCGGCCCTAATGAAAAACTGTTTTTT.

Concerning this clone: An end of the junction does not agree with germline; a read error may underlie this. The rearrangement joins TRBV5-1 to TRBJ2-1, with D hard to call. Looked up from germline, CDR1 is SGHRS and CDR2 is YFSETQ. CDR3 length: 15 amino acids. CDR3 in DNA: TGCGCCAGCAGCTTGGCCAAGGTTGTTTACAGTGAGCAGTTCTTC. It encodes CASSLAKVVYSEQFF.

V and J are TRBV7-9 and TRBJ1-1; D gene ambiguous. Germline CDR1 is SEHNR and CDR2 is FQNEAQ (reference sequence). Trimming took off 5 bases at V and 1 base at J, with 8 bases between the two ends. The CDR3 has 13 residues. This CDR3 is CASSTGWNTEAFF. The CDR3 region has the DNA TGTGCCAGCAGCACCGGCTGGAACACTGAAGCTTTCTTT.

J is TRBJ2-7 and V is TRBV5-1; tentative D call: TRBD1 (5 bases). Trimming took 4 bases from V and 6 from J, leaving 20 bases between them. The germline V gene has CDR1 SGHRS and CDR2 YFSETQ. This CDR3 spans 15 amino acids. The CDR3 reads CASSPSTGAHGEQYF. The DNA of the CDR3 is TGCGCCAGCAGCCCTTCTACTGGGGCCCATGGCGAGCAGTACTTC.

The chain joins TRBV27 to TRBJ2-1, with D hard to call. The germline V and J ends were trimmed by 5 bases and 16 bases, with 18 bases remaining between them. This CDR3 contains 12 residues. The germline V gene encodes CDR1 MNHEY and CDR2 SMNVEV (reference sequence). The CDR3 coding sequence is TGTGCCAGCAGTCCACTATGGGGATCCCTTTTCTTC. It specifies CASSPLWGSLFF.

The chain combines TRBV5-4 with TRBJ1-3; TRBD1 is a possible D gene (6 bases). V was cut by 5 bases and J by 0 bases, with 15 bases left in between. Germline V CDR1 and CDR2: SGHNT, YYREEE (reference sequence). This CDR3 is 16 amino acids long. The CDR3 DNA reads as TGTGCCAGCAGTCCGGACAGATTGAGCTCTGGAAACACCATATATTTT. Translating gives CASSPDRLSSGNTIYF.

The V gene is TRBV19, the J gene TRBJ2-1; D not certain. The CDR3 is 14 residues long. Germline-derived CDR1 and CDR2 are LNHDA and SQIVND (reference sequence). V was trimmed by 4 bases and J by 0 bases, leaving 7 bases between them. The CDR3 here is CASSTVSSYNEQFF. The CDR3 coding sequence is TGTGCCAGTAGTACAGTTAGCTCCTACAATGAGCAGTTCTTC.

CDR3 protein: CASSPNGLNEKLFF. CDR3 bases: TGCGCCAGCAGCCCCAACGGCCTCAATGAAAAACTGTTTTTT. The V call is TRBV4-3, the J call TRBJ1-4, with D unresolved. Trimming removed 4 bases at V and 5 bases at J, with 11 bases between. This CDR3 comprises 14 residues. Germline V gene sequence: CDR1 LGHNA, CDR2 YSLEER.

This clone was picked up one time. This rearrangement joins TRBV6-5 to TRBJ2-3, with a weak D call TRBD2 (5 bases). Germline V gene lookup returns CDR1 MNHEY and CDR2 SVGAGI. The V gene lost 4 bases and the J gene lost 2 bases, with 16 bases spanning the gap. CDR3 length: 16 amino acids. The CDR3 coding sequence is TGTGCCAGCAGTTCCCTTTCGGGCGGGCACACAGATACGCAGTATTTT. Translated, it gives CASSSLSGGHTDTQYF.

This clone was observed a single time. This chain connects TRBV9 to TRBJ1-1, with D unresolved. Germline CDR1 reads SGDLS; CDR2 reads YYNGEE. This CDR3 region has 14 residues. The V end was cut by 2 bases, the J end by 5 bases, with 13 bases between. CDR3 sequence: CASSVIAQSTEAFF. The CDR3 DNA sequence: TGTGCCAGCAGCGTCATCGCACAATCAACTGAAGCTTTCTTT.

The chain has TRBV25-1 and TRBJ2-3, with D perhaps TRBD1 (6 bases). Germline V CDR1 and CDR2: MGHDK, SYGVNS. The CDR3 loop spans 16 amino acids. Trimming stripped 6 bases from V and 8 bases from J, with 24 bases between. This chain's CDR3 is CASSPQLGTTFRTQYF. The DNA for the CDR3 is TGTGCCAGCAGCCCACAACTAGGGACAACCTTTCGTACGCAGTATTTT.

The chain couples TRBV29-1 to TRBJ1-1; 8 bases are shared with TRBD1. The CDR3 covers 14 residues. In germline, CDR1 is SQVTM, CDR2 ANQGSEA. V lost 6 bases to trimming and J lost 4 bases; unmatched junction nucleotides: 10. CDR3 nucleotide sequence: TGCAGCGTGAGGAGGGCTGACAGGGGCACTGAAGCTTTCTTT. This gives the protein CSVRRADRGTEAFF.

The chain carries TRBV30 and TRBJ1-6, with D possibly being TRBD1 (5 bases). Germline V gives CDR1 GTSNPN, CDR2 SVGIG (reference sequence). This CDR3 contains 16 residues. The V and J ends lost 0 bases and 5 bases respectively, with 14 bases between them. DNA of the CDR3: TGTGCCTGGAGTGTTTGGCGGACACCAAATAATTCACCCCTCCACTTT. Translated: CAWSVWRTPNNSPLHF.

This chain connects TRBV5-1 to TRBJ2-7; 9 nucleotides align to TRBD1. The CDR3 covers 16 residues. Germline CDR1 SGHRS, CDR2 YFSETQ. J gave up 3 bases and V 0 bases, and 7 bases lay outside the gene matches. The CDR3 here is CASSLDPGQGLYEQYF. The CDR3 DNA sequence: TGCGCCAGCAGCTTGGACCCGGGACAGGGCCTCTACGAGCAGTACTTC.

The chain employs TRBV7-2 and TRBJ2-7; 9 nucleotides agree with TRBD2. Germline V gene sequence: CDR1 SGHTA, CDR2 FQGNSA. This CDR3 has 15 amino acids. V was clipped by 4 bases and J by 2 bases; unmatched bases: 6. The CDR3 spells CASSYRTSATYEQYF. Written as DNA, the CDR3 is TGTGCCAGCAGCTATCGGACTAGCGCGACCTACGAGCAGTACTTC. Variable domain in full (rest from reference TRBV7-2 and TRBJ2-7): GAGVSQSPSNKVTEKGKDVELRCDPISGHTALYWYRQSLGQGLEFLIYFQGNSAPDKSGLPSDRFSAERTGGSVSTLTIQRTQQEDSAVYLCASSYRTSATYEQYFGPGTRLTVT.

V usage is TRBV5-1 and J usage is TRBJ2-7; 13 bases agree with TRBD2. V trimming: 0 bases; J trimming: 0 bases; junction bases outside the gene matches: 6. CDR1 SGHRS and CDR2 YFSETQ come from the germline V gene. There are 18 residues in the CDR3. DNA of the CDR3: TGCGCCAGCAGCTTGGATGAACTAGCGGGAGGGTCCTCCTACGAGCAGTACTTC. Protein sequence: CASSLDELAGGSSYEQYF. Using reference TRBV5-1 and TRBJ2-7 for the parts outside the CDR3, the full variable domain is KAGVTQTPRYLIKTRGQQVTLSCSPISGHRSVSWYQQTPGQGLQFLFEYFSETQRNKGNFPGRFSGRQFSNSRSEMNVSTLELGDSALYLCASSLDELAGGSSYEQYFGPGTRLTVT.

Worth noting for this clone: Other DNA sequences from this sample encode an identical CDR3 as well. This chain uses TRBV9 with TRBJ2-3, with D unresolved. Trimming pared 1 base from V and 0 bases from J, leaving 3 bases between. The CDR3 totals 13 residues. CDR1 and CDR2 from the germline V gene are SGDLS and YYNGEE. This CDR3 reads CASSVLSTDTQYF. CDR3 bases: TGTGCCAGCAGCGTACTAAGCACAGATACGCAGTATTTT.

The rearrangement uses TRBV9 and TRBJ2-7; D gene unclear. The CDR3 sequence is 14 residues long. Looked up from germline, CDR1 is SGDLS and CDR2 is YYNGEE. With 2 bases removed from V and 0 bases from J, the gap between germline ends came to 9 bases. In nucleotides, the CDR3 is TGTGCCAGCAGCGTCTCCCCGGGCTCCTACGAGCAGTACTTC. Translating it yields CASSVSPGSYEQYF.

This CDR3 is CASSLTLAGAGEQYF. The CDR3 DNA reads TGTGCCAGCAGCTTAACGCTAGCGGGAGCGGGCGAGCAGTACTTC. The rearrangement joins TRBV11-3 to TRBJ2-7, with 10 positions matching TRBD2. V was pared by 2 bases and J by 6 bases, with 7 bases of the junction left unmatched. This CDR3 region has 15 residues. CDR1 and CDR2 (germline): SGHNT, YENEEA.

As regards this clone: At the DNA level, this CDR3 is encoded by other sequences in the same sample as well. V gene TRBV5-1 combines with J gene TRBJ2-5; D not resolved. Trimming shortened V by 2 bases and J by 1 base, and 3 bases separated the two germline ends. The germline V gene has CDR1 SGHRS and CDR2 YFSETQ. The CDR3 length is 12 residues. This CDR3 is CASSLGQETQYF. DNA for the CDR3: TGCGCCAGCAGCTTAGGCCAAGAGACCCAGTACTTC. The whole variable domain, filled in from reference TRBV5-1 and TRBJ2-5, reads KAGVTQTPRYLIKTRGQQVTLSCSPISGHRSVSWYQQTPGQGLQFLFEYFSETQRNKGNFPGRFSGRQFSNSRSEMNVSTLELGDSALYLCASSLGQETQYFGPGTRLLVL.